The clone carrying this T cell receptor (beta chain) showed up just a few times. The antigen remains undetermined. The data originate from a study of T cell repertoires in cytomegalovirus infection. Study findings and constraints: There were HLA-C-restricted CMV-specific TCR beta clonotypes dominating the ex vivo response. Accumulated public TCR beta family frequency recognized individuals carrying CMV together with the relevant HLA.

TCRdb used MiXCR to reprocess the reads, holding one entry per CDR3 protein. Of about 570,000 distinct CDR3 sequences in the sample, 40% were seen once. V shed 1 base, J shed 9 bases, and the junction held 19 bases outside the gene matches. Germline CDR1 DFQATT, CDR2 SNEGSKA (reference sequence). The CDR3 is 18 amino acids. The sequence came from a human donor in good health (CMV status not recorded). Some clones in this sample may be carry-over from other donors' samples. This specimen consisted of cultured PBMCs, obtained from culture after CMV antigen stimulation. V gene TRBV20-1 combines with J gene TRBJ2-1, with 9 bases lining up with TRBD2. This chain's CDR3 is CSARGSSGSFILLSEQFF. In nucleotides, the CDR3 is TGCAGTGCTAGAGGGAGTAGCGGGAGCTTTATCCTCTTGAGTGAGCAGTTCTTC.